This T cell receptor (beta chain) comes out of a study of breast tumors, draining lymph nodes, adjacent tissues. Study results and caveats: Luminal-like breast cancer showed significantly greater tumor-nontumor repertoire similarity than basal-like breast cancer did.

This clonotype was seen many times. The antigen remains undetermined. CDR1 is LGHNT and CDR2 is FRNRAP in the germline V gene. The CDR3 length is 16 residues. V lost 5 bases and J lost 3; bases outside the gene matches: 9. Axillary draining lymph nodes of breast cancer patients supplied the node samples. TCRdb called the multiplex PCR reads again in MiXCR, with one record for every CDR3 protein. The sample shows more than 80,000 distinct CDR3 sequences, 30% of them seen only once. The receptor's source is a female donor with breast cancer. Some clones in this sample may be carry-over from other donors' samples. Sequencing used axillary lymph node tissue. V gene TRBV12-5 combines with J gene TRBJ2-1; 8 nucleotides agree with TRBD2. The DNA of the CDR3 is TGTGCTAGTGGTAAGGAGGGACTAGGCGTCTACAATGAGCAGTTCTTC. The encoded protein is CASGKEGLGVYNEQFF.